The TCR beta chain described here comes from a study of OX40 agonist ivuxolimab in advanced cancers. Profiled with immunoSEQ multiplex PCR; TCRdb holds only in-frame clones, not every one. This sample yields about 30,000 clones, of which about 89% are seen a single time; approximately 4.8% belongs to the top ten. This CDR3 has 15 amino acids. CDR1 is LNHDA, CDR2 SQIVND, per germline (reference sequence). J was trimmed by 4 bases and V by 3 bases; bases with no gene match: 5. The material was CD4+ or CD8+ T cells sorted from blood, obtained in a trial of the OX40 agonist ivuxolimab. The genes are TRBV19 and TRBJ1-5, with 8 bases identical to TRBD1. The receptor was derived from an adult with an advanced solid tumor such as melanoma, head and neck, liver or kidney cancer. CDR3 loop: CASSISGGPNQPQHF. DNA of the CDR3: TGTGCCAGTAGTATCTCAGGGGGCCCAAATCAGCCCCAGCATTTT.